The 17 T cell receptor beta chains below all came from one sample that was sequenced in a study of response to subunit inactivated influenza vaccine. TCRdb fed the RT-PCR reads into MiXCR, producing one record per CDR3 protein. This repertoire shows approximately 520,000 distinct CDR3 sequences, over 25% found once; its top ten account for approximately 2%. The specimen was CD4+ T cells sorted from PBMCs, collected less than 6 days after vaccination. The receptors originated from a man in his fifties or sixties who received an inactivated influenza vaccine.

This clonotype showed up just a few times. The chain is built from TRBV10-3 and TRBJ2-7; D remains unclear. V lost 4 bases, J lost 12 bases, and 13 bases lay in between. The CDR3 is made up of 11 amino acids. Germline V gene lookup returns CDR1 ENHRY and CDR2 SYGVKD. CDR3 nucleotide sequence: TGTGCCATCAGTGCGGCAGGCCCGCGGTACTTC. It translates to CAISAAGPRYF.

The sample holds many counts of this clonotype. The V and J genes are TRBV29-1 and TRBJ1-1, with D possibly TRBD1 on 6 matching bases. The CDR3 covers 12 residues. The germline V gene has CDR1 SQVTM and CDR2 ANQGSEA. V was shortened by 6 bases and J by 1 base, with 9 bases between the two germline ends. The CDR3 DNA reads TGCAGCGTCGCACAGGGGAACACTGAAGCTTTCTTT. This encodes CSVAQGNTEAFF.

J is TRBJ2-5 and V is TRBV5-1; 9 positions agree with TRBD1. The germline CDR1 and CDR2 sequences are SGHRS and YFSETQ. V lost 3 bases and J lost 4; bases outside the gene matches: 4. The CDR3 has 14 residues. CDR3 region: CASSSTGGLETQYF. For the CDR3, the DNA is TGCGCCAGCAGCTCTACAGGGGGCTTAGAGACCCAGTACTTC.

V usage is TRBV18 and J usage is TRBJ1-6, with D hard to call. This CDR3 has 13 residues. CDR1 KGHSH and CDR2 LQKENI come from the germline V gene. V lost 3 bases and J 7 bases, leaving 7 bases between the germline ends. The CDR3 spells CASSPRENSPLHF. In DNA, the CDR3 is TGTGCCAGCTCACCGAGGGAGAATTCACCCCTCCACTTT.

J is TRBJ2-1 and V is TRBV10-3; the match to TRBD2 covers 12 bases. The germline V gene encodes CDR1 ENHRY and CDR2 SYGVKD. V shed 4 bases and J 2 bases; nucleotides not matched to a gene: 9. There are 18 residues in the CDR3. Here the CDR3 DNA reads TGTGCCATCAGTGGTAAGCTAGCGGGAGGGCGAGCCTACAATGAGCAGTTCTTC. It is translated as CAISGKLAGGRAYNEQFF.

This clonotype was found a few times. The J gene is TRBJ1-2, the V gene TRBV6-6, with D maybe TRBD1 (6 bases). The CDR3 has 13 residues. CDR1 is MNHNY and CDR2 is SVGAGI in the germline V gene (reference sequence). V lost 4 bases to trimming and J lost 7 bases, with 13 bases between them. In nucleotides, the CDR3 is TGTGCCAGCAGTTTCGGGGGGCGTGCTGGCTACACCTTC. Its protein is CASSFGGRAGYTF.

This chain connects TRBV29-1 to TRBJ2-3; tentatively, D is TRBD2 (6 bases). The germline V and J ends were trimmed by 6 bases and 2 bases, with 15 bases remaining between them. Germline CDR1 reads SQVTM; CDR2 reads ANQGSEA. The CDR3 sequence is 14 residues long. The CDR3 spells CSVLTRPLTDTQYF. CDR3 nucleotides: TGCAGCGTCCTGACTAGACCCCTCACAGATACGCAGTATTTT.

J is TRBJ2-5 and V is TRBV10-3, with D unclear. The CDR3 covers 15 residues. Trimming pared 0 bases from V and 5 bases from J, leaving 13 bases between. Germline CDR1 ENHRY, CDR2 SYGVKD. The CDR3 nucleotides are TGTGCCATCAGTGAGTCGTGGCAATCACAGGAGACCCAGTACTTC. Amino acid sequence: CAISESWQSQETQYF.

The table lists this clonotype with many counts. The chain uses TRBV5-6 and TRBJ1-2, with a weak D call TRBD1 (5 bases). CDR1 SGHDT and CDR2 YYEEEE come from the germline V gene. Trimming removed 3 bases from V and 3 bases from J, with 12 bases in between. The CDR3 spans 14 residues. CDR3 in amino acids: CASSSHSGHYGYTF. The CDR3 nucleotides read TGTGCCAGCAGCTCCCATTCAGGGCACTATGGCTACACCTTC.

In this sample, this clonotype turned up many times. At one of its ends the junction is not consistent with the germline gene, which may arise from a read error. The chain recombines TRBV5-1 with TRBJ2-5; the D is unclear. CDR1 is SGHRS, CDR2 YFSETQ, per germline. CDR3 size: 12 residues. CDR3: CASSLARETQYF. For the CDR3, the DNA is TGTGCCAGCAGCTTAGCTCGGGAGACCCAGTACTTC.

This clonotype has more than one count but fewer than ten. The chain couples TRBV4-3 to TRBJ2-2; tentatively, D is TRBD1 or TRBD2 (5 bases each). Deletions cut 0 bases from V and 3 bases from J, with 14 bases between. This CDR3 is built from 17 residues. Germline CDR1 is LGHNA and CDR2 is YSLEER. The CDR3 here is CASSQEEVGVHTGELFF. In nucleotides, the CDR3 is TGCGCCAGCAGCCAAGAGGAGGTGGGGGTCCACACCGGGGAGCTGTTTTTT.

This clonotype occurred a few times. This sequence joins TRBV6-2 or TRBV6-3 and TRBJ2-3; 10 nucleotides match TRBD2. The V gene's germline CDR1 is MNHEY and CDR2 SVGEGT. This CDR3 spans 14 amino acids. Germline trimming cut 2 bases from V and 7 bases from J; bases unmatched to any gene: 3. The CDR3 DNA sequence: TGTGCCAGCAGTTACCAGCGGGGGGGACATACGCAGTATTTT. Protein sequence: CASSYQRGGHTQYF.

There are a few counts of this clonotype. The chain joins TRBV5-1 to TRBJ1-5; TRBD1 might be the D (5 bases). Between the trimmed V and J ends, which lost 5 bases and 5 bases, there was a span of 14 bases. CDR3 length equals 14 residues. Germline V CDR1 and CDR2: SGHRS, YFSETQ. The CDR3 DNA sequence: TGCGCCAGCAGACTCGGGACGGGCGATCAGCCCCAGCATTTT. This codes for CASRLGTGDQPQHF.

This clonotype was detected only a few times. The genes are TRBV6-1 and TRBJ2-7, with 11 bases matching TRBD2. Germline V gene lookup returns CDR1 MNHNS and CDR2 SASEGT. This CDR3 comprises 16 residues. The ends lost 10 bases at V and 3 bases at J; junction bases unmatched: 14. The CDR3: CATWHSGRARGYEQYF. In DNA, the CDR3 is TGTGCCACTTGGCATAGCGGGAGGGCCCGGGGCTACGAGCAGTACTTC.

Only a few counts were recorded for this clonotype. The chain uses TRBV6-5 and TRBJ2-7, with D perhaps matching TRBD1 (5 bases). Germline lookup yields CDR1 MNHEY and CDR2 SVGAGI. The CDR3 length is 14 residues. Between the trimmed V and J ends, which lost 2 bases and 3 bases, there was a span of 11 bases. The CDR3 nucleotides are TGTGCCAGCAGTTACACAGGTGGTCTCTACGAGCAGTACTTC. This gives the protein CASSYTGGLYEQYF.

The V gene is TRBV5-1, the J gene TRBJ2-7; D remains ambiguous. The V end was cut by 2 bases, the J end by 5 bases, with 11 bases between. The CDR3 runs 13 residues. Germline V lookup: CDR1 SGHRS, CDR2 YFSETQ. The CDR3 bases are TGCGCCAGCAGCTTACGGGTGCAAAACGAGCAGTACTTC. Translation: CASSLRVQNEQYF.

The rearrangement uses TRBV5-1 and TRBJ2-2; D remains unclear. Per germline, CDR1 SGHRS and CDR2 YFSETQ. This CDR3 region has 14 residues. V was pared by 2 bases and J by 0 bases, with 5 bases between. CDR3 protein: CASSFSANTGELFF. The CDR3 coding sequence is TGCGCCAGCAGCTTCAGCGCGAACACCGGGGAGCTGTTTTTT. Complete variable domain (other parts from reference TRBV5-1 and TRBJ2-2): KAGVTQTPRYLIKTRGQQVTLSCSPISGHRSVSWYQQTPGQGLQFLFEYFSETQRNKGNFPGRFSGRQFSNSRSEMNVSTLELGDSALYLCASSFSANTGELFFGEGSRLTVL.